This TCR beta chain is from a study of blood T cells in healthy people across ages. Trimming took 7 bases from V and 1 from J, leaving 7 bases between them. CDR1 SNHLY and CDR2 FYNNEI come from the germline V gene. This CDR3 is 12 amino acids long. Together with a sample-barcoded 5' primer, a J-beta primer mix was included in a second PCR lasting roughly 7 to 11 cycles. A single record per CDR3 protein comes from TCRdb applying MiXCR to the 5' RACE reads. The table lists 600,000 to 900,000 distinct CDR3 sequences, 25% to 30% of them singletons. These data were also filed under a second study, of T cells of mothers and their children.

The sequencing sample was made of blood. The chain uses TRBV2 and TRBJ2-5, with no clear D. This receptor was obtained from a boy between 10 and 17 years old in good health. The chain's CDR3 is CASTETQETQYF. CDR3 coding DNA: TGTGCCAGCACGGAGACCCAAGAGACCCAGTACTTC.